This T cell receptor (beta chain) was found in a study of T cells in Graves' hyperthyroidism and ophthalmopathy (dated by TCRdb to 2018 to 2020). Concerning the study at large: Peripheral blood was sampled at the time of initial diagnosis, prior to any treatment. To identify TCR V-J signatures that set the groups apart, the researchers used a discovery cohort of more than 95 patients, made up of 40 to 45 with Graves' ophthalmopathy and some 55 with stable Graves' hyperthyroidism. Prospective prediction of ophthalmopathy was tested in an independent validation cohort of approximately 19 hyperthyroidism patients and some 17 patients who later progressed to ophthalmopathy. The 100 discovery patients were randomly split 7:3 into training and test sets. In several Graves' hyperthyroidism patients, the study also compared T-cell repertoires from thyroid tissue with T-cell repertoires from blood. After sampling, hyperthyroidism patients received methimazole starting at 30 mg daily, and ophthalmopathy patients received high-dose intravenous methylprednisolone. The paper describes TCR Vbeta CDR3 sequencing of 135 peripheral blood samples, made up of approximately 40 ophthalmopathy patients, around 78 hyperthyroidism patients and about 17 progressor patients.

The TCR beta CDR3 regions were amplified from the RNA transcripts. A first-round RT-PCR of the TCR CDR3 used the HTBI primer set with the Qiagen OneStep RT-PCR kit. A second multiplex PCR round built the libraries, followed by size selection and purification. Paired-end sequencing of the libraries was performed with 100 bp reads on an Illumina HiSeq2000. Per the source publication's procedure: Raw data were processed with SOAPnuke, discarding reads with adapters, uncalled bases, mean Phred below 15, or no exact constant-primer or identifier match. COPE v1.2.5 was used to merge the high-quality paired reads, and each unique nucleotide sequence was defined as a clonotype. MiTCR v1.1 was used to align clonotypes to the IMGT TRBV, TRBD and TRBJ reference segments. The analysis was restricted to V-J combinations with a frequency above 0.0001, which together covered 99.2% of the repertoires. A TCS score was defined as the ratio of F50 (clonal expansion) to E x V (chaos), with BLOSUM62-based TCRdist applied between CDR3 peptides within each V-J. Welch's t-statistics and random forest reduced fewer than 600 V-J features to roughly 13, which were used in a naive Bayes classifier (R e1071). The raw public data were reprocessed by TCRdb itself: fastp quality trimming at Q25, MiXCR clonotype calling, in-frame beta chains only. Rows with one shared CDR3 protein collapse into an entry with the most common genes and DNA. The V and J calls and clone size are TCRdb's, not the authors'. The sample yields fewer than 650,000 distinct CDR3 sequences; approximately 15% were counted once. The ten biggest clones cover roughly 5.5% of the sample.

The hyperthyroidism patients were between 18 and 65 years old and newly diagnosed, with a disease duration of less than 2 months. Any patient with an uncontrolled infection, another autoimmune disease, pregnancy or lactation was excluded. Diagnoses were established on the basis of clinical symptoms, serum thyroxine and TRAb, thyroid ultrasound, and orbital computed tomography. Blood from progressor patients was collected at the time of first diagnosis with hyperthyroidism, before any ophthalmopathy symptoms had appeared. PBMCs were separated from 7.5 to 10 ml of fresh peripheral blood using Ficoll-Paque density gradient centrifugation. Progressor patients were initially diagnosed with Graves' hyperthyroidism and developed ophthalmopathy during follow-up. Total RNA was extracted using Trizol reagent, and RNA quality was assessed on an Agilent 2100 Bioanalyzer. This clonotype came up many times. Its antigen is not yet known. Base qualities are not at hand, and no much larger clone is one base apart.

Overall study outcomes, separate from this receptor: In cross-validation, a model built on a 13 V-J signature told ophthalmopathy apart from stable hyperthyroidism with under 90% sensitivity and approximately 81% specificity, and in testing the same model reached 80%/75%. Blood samples also contained most of the expanded thyroid clonotypes (frequency above 0.001), which suggests that blood repertoires may reflect thyroid immune responses. Sample size was not statistically predetermined, and investigators were not blinded to group allocation. In validation, the model predicted progression to ophthalmopathy a median of approximately 6.3 months before onset, with about 64% sensitivity and about 72% specificity.

Trimming takes 5 bases off V and 3 bases off J; junction bases not matched to a gene: 8. Based on the germline V gene (reference sequence), the CDR1 and CDR2 sequences are GTSNPN and SVGIG. The CDR3, cysteine through phenylalanine, is 14 amino acids long. Only the CDR3 DNA stays, 42 bases, in frame from base 1. The sequencing sample was made of blood. The TCR sequence derives from a woman under 40 with Graves' hyperthyroidism that later progressed to Graves' ophthalmopathy. The sequence links TRBV30 to TRBJ2-7, and 9 junction bases match TRBD2. The CDR3 region has the sequence CAWGVGTSLYEQYF. The sequence in DNA is TGTGCCTGGGGAGTCGGGACTAGCCTCTACGAGCAGTACTTC.